A single sample gave rise to the 18 T cell receptor beta chains below, sequenced in a study of Tregs in tolerant kidney transplant recipients. The method was immunoSEQ multiplex PCR; TCRdb's version includes in-frame clones alone and lacks a portion of them. This sample yields 90,000 to 120,000 clones, of which around 91% are seen a single time; 0.34% belongs to the top ten. Sequencing used CD4+ T cells from blood, obtained before the transplant. The receptor set was obtained from a human donor who received a combined kidney and bone marrow transplant.

The chain recombines TRBV28 with TRBJ2-7; the match to TRBD1 covers 9 bases. Germline V gene sequence: CDR1 MDHEN, CDR2 SYDVKM. The length of the CDR3 is 13 residues. V shed 7 bases and J 4 bases; nucleotides not matched to a gene: 5. The chain's CDR3 is CASKRDRVYEQYF. In nucleotides, the CDR3 is TGTGCCAGCAAACGGGACAGGGTGTACGAGCAGTACTTC.

The V and J genes are TRBV7-9 and TRBJ2-7, with D possibly matching TRBD2 (5 bases). This CDR3 is built from 15 residues. The V gene's germline CDR1 is SEHNR and CDR2 FQNEAQ (reference sequence). Trimming took off 1 base at V and 5 bases at J, with 15 bases between the two ends. The CDR3 here is CASSLGAGGGDEQYF. CDR3 in DNA: TGTGCCAGCAGCTTAGGGGCCGGAGGAGGCGACGAGCAGTACTTC.

As concerns this clone: Mismatch with germline at one junction end may stem from a read error. The chain links TRBV18 to TRBJ1-2, with 7 positions matching TRBD1. The length of the CDR3 is 13 residues. Looked up from germline, CDR1 is KGHSH and CDR2 is LQKENI. In DNA form, the CDR3 reads TGTGCCAGCTCACCCGGGACAGCTCAAAGGGTAGACTTC. Translation gives CASSPGTAQRVDF.

The chain joins TRBV19 to TRBJ2-4; no clear D. CDR1 and CDR2 (germline): LNHDA, SQIVND (reference sequence). The CDR3 is 11 amino acids. The V gene lost 8 bases and the J gene lost 6 bases, with 8 bases spanning the gap. The CDR3 DNA sequence: TGTGCCAGTTCCATTTTAAACATTCAGTACTTC. Amino acid sequence: CASSILNIQYF.

The chain recombines TRBV15 with TRBJ1-2, with 8 bases fitting TRBD1. The CDR3 contains 15 residues. Unmatched junction bases numbered 11, after V lost 3 bases and J lost 8 bases. Germline V lookup: CDR1 LNHNV, CDR2 YYDKDF (reference sequence). The CDR3 coding sequence is TGTGCCACCAGCAGGGTGAGACAGGGGCTCGGAGGCTACACCTTC. It encodes CATSRVRQGLGGYTF.

The chain couples TRBV6-5 to TRBJ2-7, with D possibly TRBD1 on 7 matching bases. CDR1 and CDR2 from the germline V gene are MNHEY and SVGAGI. The CDR3 sequence is 15 residues long. Deletions cut 5 bases from V and 3 bases from J, with 17 bases between. The CDR3 loop is CASSRGTANYYEQYF. The CDR3 DNA reads TGTGCCAGCAGTCGCGGGACAGCTAATTACTACGAGCAGTACTTC.

The genes are TRBV19 and TRBJ2-1, with 13 bases lining up with TRBD2. The length of the CDR3 is 16 residues. Germline CDR1 and CDR2: LNHDA and SQIVND (reference sequence). V shed 4 bases and J 6 bases; nucleotides not matched to a gene: 6. The CDR3 bases are TGTGCCAGTAGTAACAGGGGACTAGCGGGAATCAATGAGCAGTTCTTC. It specifies CASSNRGLAGINEQFF.

This chain links TRBV9 with TRBJ2-2; TRBD1 might be the D (5 bases). CDR1 and CDR2 (germline): SGDLS, YYNGEE. Between the trimmed V and J ends, which lost 3 bases and 6 bases, there was a span of 12 bases. There are 14 residues in the CDR3. For the CDR3, the DNA is TGTGCCAGCAGCGCGCGACAGTCCGCCGGGGAGCTGTTTTTT. The encoded protein is CASSARQSAGELFF.

The V gene is TRBV5-4, the J gene TRBJ1-5; D gene uncertain. This CDR3 comprises 14 residues. With 2 bases removed from V and 6 bases from J, the gap between germline ends came to 12 bases. CDR1 and CDR2 (germline): SGHNT, YYREEE (reference sequence). The CDR3 DNA sequence: TGTGCCAGCAGCTTTTACGGGGTCGGTCAGCCCCAGCATTTT. Protein sequence: CASSFYGVGQPQHF.

This clone showed up just once. The rearrangement joins TRBV30 to TRBJ1-1, with D perhaps matching TRBD1 (6 bases). This CDR3 is 12 amino acids long. Per the germline V gene, CDR1 is GTSNPN and CDR2 is SVGIG (reference sequence). V gave up 4 bases and J gave up 3 bases, with 9 bases separating them. The CDR3 DNA is TGTGCCTGGACTGACAGGCACACTGAAGCTTTCTTT. This gives the protein CAWTDRHTEAFF.

This chain links TRBV7-2 with TRBJ1-2; the D gene is possibly TRBD1 (6 bases). This CDR3 spans 14 amino acids. Trimming stripped 1 base from V and 6 bases from J, with 12 bases between. CDR1 and CDR2 from the germline V gene are SGHTA and FQGNSA. In DNA form, the CDR3 reads TGTGCCAGCAGCTTAGAACAGGGAGGGAATGGCTACACCTTC. Residues: CASSLEQGGNGYTF.

V usage is TRBV2 and J usage is TRBJ1-6; no firm D call. Trimming shortened V by 2 bases and J by 0 bases, and 5 bases separated the two germline ends. The CDR3 has 15 amino acids. Per the germline V gene, CDR1 is SNHLY and CDR2 is FYNNEI. The CDR3 sequence: CASSERSSYNSPLHF. In DNA, the CDR3 is TGTGCCAGCAGTGAACGGAGCTCCTATAATTCACCCCTCCACTTT.

The chain is built from TRBV2 and TRBJ2-5, with TRBD1 identical over 8 bases. Germline V gene lookup returns CDR1 SNHLY and CDR2 FYNNEI. Trimming cost V 5 bases and J 0 bases; bases outside gene matches: 2. This CDR3 has 14 residues. The CDR3 sequence is CASSRDRHQETQYF. CDR3 bases: TGTGCCAGCAGTAGGGACAGGCACCAAGAGACCCAGTACTTC.

The rearrangement links TRBV10-1 to TRBJ2-1; D remains ambiguous. Trimming left V 0 bases short and J 9 bases short, with 18 bases between. The CDR3 is 16 amino acids. CDR1 WNHNN and CDR2 SYGVQD come from the germline V gene (reference sequence). The CDR3 here is CASSESHALAVGEQFF. The CDR3 DNA follows: TGCGCCAGCAGTGAGTCGCATGCCCTGGCGGTCGGTGAGCAGTTCTTC.

The V gene is TRBV7-2, the J gene TRBJ1-1; TRBD1 might be the D (5 bases). Germline CDR1 is SGHTA and CDR2 is FQGNSA. V dropped 6 bases and J dropped 6 bases, with 17 bases sitting between them. CDR3 size: 14 residues. The CDR3 bases are TGTGCCAGCAGTTCAAAGGGGAACAGTCCTGAAGCTTTCTTT. Translation: CASSSKGNSPEAFF.

The rearrangement joins TRBV4-1 to TRBJ2-2, with 8 bases matching TRBD1. V lost 1 base and J lost 6; bases outside the gene matches: 7. Germline assignment: CDR1 MGHRA and CDR2 YSYEKL. The CDR3 runs 16 residues. The CDR3 coding sequence is TGCGCCAGCAGCCAAGCGCAGGGGGCCATTTCCGGGGAGCTGTTTTTT. It yields the protein CASSQAQGAISGELFF.

The J gene is TRBJ1-3, the V gene TRBV28, with D perhaps TRBD1 (6 bases). Deletions cut 6 bases from V and 4 bases from J, with 16 bases between. Germline assignment: CDR1 MDHEN and CDR2 SYDVKM. This CDR3 is built from 15 residues. CDR3 DNA: TGTGCCAGCAGCCGAAGCCAGGGGATGGGAAACACCATATATTTT. It yields the protein CASSRSQGMGNTIYF.

This clone has only one observation. The chain links TRBV5-1 to TRBJ1-1; D remains ambiguous. The ends were cut back, 5 bases at V and 1 base at J, with 6 bases in the middle. Germline CDR1 SGHRS, CDR2 YFSETQ. The CDR3 length is 12 residues. The CDR3 nucleotides are TGCGCCAGCAGTACAGCGAACACTGAAGCTTTCTTT. Protein: CASSTANTEAFF.